This T cell receptor beta chain stems from a study of cytomegalovirus exposure and HLA in healthy donors. This clone was picked up a small number of times. Per the germline V gene, CDR1 is GTSNPN and CDR2 is SVGIG (reference sequence). Trimming took 2 bases from V and 6 from J, leaving 13 bases between them. CDR3 length: 14 residues. In the PCR, 60 Vbeta and 13 Jbeta primers were used. The protocol was immunoSEQ multiplex PCR, while the TCRdb copy is restricted to in-frame clones and leaves out a portion. The sample lists about 100,000 clones; around 57% were seen once. The origin of this receptor is a human donor in good health. The chain combines TRBV30 with TRBJ2-2; TRBD2 is a possible D gene (6 bases). The sample taken for sequencing was PBMCs. This CDR3 reads CAWSPSPSAGELFF. The CDR3, as DNA: TGTGCCTGGAGTCCATCCCCTAGCGCCGGGGAGCTGTTTTTT.